These 6 T cell receptor beta chains came from one sample sequenced in a study of T cell responses to AZD1222 COVID-19 vaccine. Clones were sequenced by immunoSEQ multiplex PCR, and TCRdb holds only the in-frame ones, with some missing. The sample includes fewer than 90,000 clones, around nine tenths of them seen just once. Source: peripheral blood, taken on day 0 of AZD1222 vaccination. These receptors all stem from an adult in good health.

V is TRBV11-2 and J is TRBJ1-1; D may be TRBD1 (5 bases). V lost 8 bases to trimming and J lost 0 bases, with 10 bases between them. This CDR3 is 13 amino acids long. The germline V gene has CDR1 SGHAT and CDR2 FQNNGV. CDR3 nucleotide sequence: TGTGCCAGCGGACAACAAATGAACACTGAAGCTTTCTTT. Translation: CASGQQMNTEAFF.

The chain uses TRBV18 and TRBJ2-2, with D possibly being TRBD2 (7 bases). Germline V gene sequence: CDR1 KGHSH, CDR2 LQKENI. This CDR3 has 15 amino acids. Trimming stripped 6 bases from V and 4 bases from J, with 15 bases between. In DNA form, the CDR3 reads TGTGCCAGCTCCCCGCGGGGGCCGGGCACCGGGGAGCTGTTTTTT. As protein: CASSPRGPGTGELFF.

The J gene is TRBJ1-3, the V gene TRBV10-3; 7 bases match TRBD1. Germline V gene sequence: CDR1 ENHRY, CDR2 SYGVKD. The CDR3 spans 14 residues. V dropped 10 bases and J dropped 6; count of bases not matched to a gene: 12. CDR3 sequence reads: CATRRDRGLNTIYF. As DNA, the CDR3 is TGTGCCACCCGTCGGGACAGAGGATTAAACACCATATATTTT.

V is TRBV12-3 or TRBV12-4 and J is TRBJ2-3, with 8 nucleotides matching TRBD1. The CDR3 is 11 amino acids. V gave up 6 bases and J gave up 8 bases; unmatched junction bases: 1. CDR3 bases: TGTGCCAGCAGAACAGGGGGTACGCAGTATTTT. Amino acid sequence: CASRTGGTQYF.

This chain uses TRBV27 with TRBJ1-6, with TRBD1 as a possible D gene (6 bases). The V gene lost 3 bases and the J gene lost 10 bases, with 10 bases spanning the gap. CDR3 length: 13 residues. Germline CDR1 MNHEY, CDR2 SMNVEV (reference sequence). Here the CDR3 DNA reads TGTGCCAGCAGTTTGGGGGGGCAATCACCCCTCCACTTT. This translates into CASSLGGQSPLHF.

This clone appeared a single time. This sequence joins TRBV9 and TRBJ2-1; TRBD2 matches 9 bases. V dropped 7 bases and J dropped 2; count of bases not matched to a gene: 7. The germline V gene has CDR1 SGDLS and CDR2 YYNGEE. CDR3 length: 15 amino acids. This CDR3 reads CASGIAGVTYNEQFF. For the CDR3, the DNA is TGTGCCAGCGGGATAGCGGGGGTCACCTACAATGAGCAGTTCTTC.